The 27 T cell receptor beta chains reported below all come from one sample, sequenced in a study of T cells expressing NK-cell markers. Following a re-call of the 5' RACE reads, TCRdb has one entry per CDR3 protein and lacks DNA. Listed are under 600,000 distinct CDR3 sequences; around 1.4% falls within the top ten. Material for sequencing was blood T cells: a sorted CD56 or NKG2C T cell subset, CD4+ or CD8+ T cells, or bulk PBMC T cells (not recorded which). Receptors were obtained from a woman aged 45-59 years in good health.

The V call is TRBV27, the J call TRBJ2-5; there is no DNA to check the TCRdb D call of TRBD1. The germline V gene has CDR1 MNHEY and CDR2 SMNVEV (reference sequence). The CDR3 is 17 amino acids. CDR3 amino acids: CASSPTLRGDRKETQYF.

CDR3 residues: CASSQIGQGIGEQYF. V gene TRBV4-1 combines with J gene TRBJ2-7; without DNA, the TCRdb call of TRBD1 cannot be checked. Looked up from germline, CDR1 is MGHRA and CDR2 is YSYEKL. This CDR3 region has 15 residues.

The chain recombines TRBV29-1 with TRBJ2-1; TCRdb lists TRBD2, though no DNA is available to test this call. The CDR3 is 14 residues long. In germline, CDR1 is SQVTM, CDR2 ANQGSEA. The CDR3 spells CSVEPSGRVNEQFF.

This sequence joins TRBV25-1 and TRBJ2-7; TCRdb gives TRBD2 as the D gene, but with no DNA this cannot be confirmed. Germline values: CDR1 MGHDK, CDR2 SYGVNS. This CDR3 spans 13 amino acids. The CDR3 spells CASRADGPWEQYF.

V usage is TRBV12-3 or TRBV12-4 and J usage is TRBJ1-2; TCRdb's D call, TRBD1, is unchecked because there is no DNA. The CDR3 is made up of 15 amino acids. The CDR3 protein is CASGQTGTGLLGYTF.

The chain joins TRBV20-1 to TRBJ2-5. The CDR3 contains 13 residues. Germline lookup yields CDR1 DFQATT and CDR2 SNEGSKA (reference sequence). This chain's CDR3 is CSGEAKIQETQYF.

CDR3 amino acids: CAISERQGLTEAFF. The chain carries TRBV10-3 and TRBJ1-1; TCRdb returns TRBD1, unconfirmable since there is no DNA. The germline V gene encodes CDR1 ENHRY and CDR2 SYGVKD. This CDR3 has 14 amino acids.

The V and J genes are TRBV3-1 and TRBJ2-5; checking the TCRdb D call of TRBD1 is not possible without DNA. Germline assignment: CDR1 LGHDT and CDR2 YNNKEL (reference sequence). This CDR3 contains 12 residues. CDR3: CASSPLFETQYF.

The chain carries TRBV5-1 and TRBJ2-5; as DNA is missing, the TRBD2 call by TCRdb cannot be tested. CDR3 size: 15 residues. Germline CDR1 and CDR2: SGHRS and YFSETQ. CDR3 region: CASSALPSGQETQYF.

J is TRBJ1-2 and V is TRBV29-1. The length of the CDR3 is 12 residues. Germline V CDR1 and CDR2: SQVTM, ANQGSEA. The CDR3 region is CSVVHSNYGYTF. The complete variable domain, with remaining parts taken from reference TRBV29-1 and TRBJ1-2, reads SAVISQKPSRDICQRGTSLTIQCQVDSQVTMMFWYRQQPGQSLTLIATANQGSEATYESGFVIDKFPISRPNLTFSTLTVSNMSPEDSSIYLCSVVHSNYGYTFGSGTRLTVV.

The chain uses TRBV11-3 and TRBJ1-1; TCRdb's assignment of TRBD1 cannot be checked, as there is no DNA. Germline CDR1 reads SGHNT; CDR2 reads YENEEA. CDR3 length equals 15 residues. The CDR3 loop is CASSPEGFSGTEAFF.

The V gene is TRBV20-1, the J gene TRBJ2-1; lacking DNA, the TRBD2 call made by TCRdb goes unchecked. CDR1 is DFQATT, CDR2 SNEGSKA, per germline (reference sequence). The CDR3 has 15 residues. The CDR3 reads CSARGLAGGFYEQFF.

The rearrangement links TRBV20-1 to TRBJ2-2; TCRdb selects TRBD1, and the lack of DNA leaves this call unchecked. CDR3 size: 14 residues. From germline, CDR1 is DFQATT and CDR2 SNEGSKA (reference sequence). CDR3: CSARDWDNPGGLFF.

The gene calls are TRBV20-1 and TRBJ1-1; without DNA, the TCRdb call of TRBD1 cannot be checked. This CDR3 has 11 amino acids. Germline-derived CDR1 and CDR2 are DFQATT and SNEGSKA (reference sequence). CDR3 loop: CSARRGRKAFF.

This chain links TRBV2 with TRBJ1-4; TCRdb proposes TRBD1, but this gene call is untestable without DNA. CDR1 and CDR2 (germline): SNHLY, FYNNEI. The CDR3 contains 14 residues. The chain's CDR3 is CASTFDRGREKLFF.

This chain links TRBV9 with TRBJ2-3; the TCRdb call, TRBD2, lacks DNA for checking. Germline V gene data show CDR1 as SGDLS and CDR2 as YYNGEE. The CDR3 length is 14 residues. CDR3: CASSVAAAADTQYF.

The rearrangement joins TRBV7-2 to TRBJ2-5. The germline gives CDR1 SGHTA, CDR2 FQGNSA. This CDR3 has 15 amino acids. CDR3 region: CASSSGLGISQTQYF.

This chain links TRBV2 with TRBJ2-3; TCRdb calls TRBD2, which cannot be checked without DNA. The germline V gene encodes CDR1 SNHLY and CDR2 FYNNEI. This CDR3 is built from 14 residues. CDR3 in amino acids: CASSGSGGLDTQYF. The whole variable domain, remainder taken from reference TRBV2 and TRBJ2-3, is EPEVTQTPSHQVTQMGQEVILRCVPISNHLYFYWYRQILGQKVEFLVSFYNNEISEKSEIFDDQFSVERPDGSNFTLKIRSTKLEDSAMYFCASSGSGGLDTQYFGPGTRLTVL.

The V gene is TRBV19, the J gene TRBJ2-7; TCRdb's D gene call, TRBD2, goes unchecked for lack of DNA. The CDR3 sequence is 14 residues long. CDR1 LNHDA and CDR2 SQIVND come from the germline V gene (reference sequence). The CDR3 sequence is CASSIRTSFYEQYF.

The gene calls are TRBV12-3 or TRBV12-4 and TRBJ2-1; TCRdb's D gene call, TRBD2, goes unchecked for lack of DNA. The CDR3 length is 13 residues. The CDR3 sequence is CASSFLGGNEQFF.

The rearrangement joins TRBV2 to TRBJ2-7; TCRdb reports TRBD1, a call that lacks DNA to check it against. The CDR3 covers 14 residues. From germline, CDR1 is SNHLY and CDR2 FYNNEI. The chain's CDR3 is CASSSELGHLEQYF. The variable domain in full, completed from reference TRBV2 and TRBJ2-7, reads EPEVTQTPSHQVTQMGQEVILRCVPISNHLYFYWYRQILGQKVEFLVSFYNNEISEKSEIFDDQFSVERPDGSNFTLKIRSTKLEDSAMYFCASSSELGHLEQYFGPGTRLTVT.

The CDR3 region is CATNPGPGSEQFF. J is TRBJ2-1 and V is TRBV24-1; TCRdb indicates TRBD2, and absent DNA this call remains unverified. The CDR3 runs to 13 residues. Germline-derived CDR1 and CDR2 are KGHDR and SFDVKD.

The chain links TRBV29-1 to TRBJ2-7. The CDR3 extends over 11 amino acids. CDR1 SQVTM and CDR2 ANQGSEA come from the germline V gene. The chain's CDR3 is CSVRLLYEQYF.

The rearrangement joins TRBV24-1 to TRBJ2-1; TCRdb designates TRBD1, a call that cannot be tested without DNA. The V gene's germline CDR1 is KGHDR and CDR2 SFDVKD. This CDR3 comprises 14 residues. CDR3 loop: CATRDQGSAGEQFF.

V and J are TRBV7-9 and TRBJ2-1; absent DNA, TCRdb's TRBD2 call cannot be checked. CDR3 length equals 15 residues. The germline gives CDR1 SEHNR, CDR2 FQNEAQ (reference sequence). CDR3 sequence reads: CASSQLAGGSGEQFF.

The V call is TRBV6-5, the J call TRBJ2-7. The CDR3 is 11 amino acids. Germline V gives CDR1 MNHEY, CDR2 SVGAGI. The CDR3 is CASSRQDEQYF.

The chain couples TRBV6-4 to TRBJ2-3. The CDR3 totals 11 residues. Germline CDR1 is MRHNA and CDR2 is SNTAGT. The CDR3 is CASSSGATQYF.